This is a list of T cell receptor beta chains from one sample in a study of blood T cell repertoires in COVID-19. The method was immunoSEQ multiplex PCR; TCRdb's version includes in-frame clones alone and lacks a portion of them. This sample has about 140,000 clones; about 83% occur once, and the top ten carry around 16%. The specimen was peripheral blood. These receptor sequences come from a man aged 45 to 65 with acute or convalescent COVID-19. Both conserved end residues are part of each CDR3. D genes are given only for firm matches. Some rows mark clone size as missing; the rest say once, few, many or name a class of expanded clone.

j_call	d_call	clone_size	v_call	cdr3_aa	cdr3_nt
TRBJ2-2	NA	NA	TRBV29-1	CSVGTPLPGELFF	TGCAGCGTCGGGACTCCACTCCCCGGGGAGCTGTTTTTT
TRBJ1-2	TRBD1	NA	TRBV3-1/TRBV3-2	CASSRRDREQYGYTF	TGTGCCAGCAGCCGCCGGGACAGGGAACAATATGGCTACACCTTC
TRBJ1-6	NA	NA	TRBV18	CASSPPGSPLHF	TGTGCCAGCTCACCGCCGGGATCACCCCTCCACTTT
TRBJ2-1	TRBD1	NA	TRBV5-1	CASSLRGQGENEQFF	TGCGCCAGCAGCTTGAGAGGACAGGGAGAGAATGAGCAGTTCTTC
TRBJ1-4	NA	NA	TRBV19	CASSVHSEKLFF	TGTGCCAGTAGTGTCCACTCCGAAAAACTGTTTTTT
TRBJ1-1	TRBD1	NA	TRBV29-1	CSAWQQGAITEAFF	TGCAGCGCCTGGCAGCAGGGGGCGATCACTGAAGCTTTCTTT
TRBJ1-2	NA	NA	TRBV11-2	CASSLVSGMYNYGYTF	TGTGCCAGCAGCTTAGTATCAGGGATGTATAACTATGGCTACACCTTC
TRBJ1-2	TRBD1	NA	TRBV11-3	CASSFRDSTSNGYTF	TGTGCCAGCAGCTTTAGGGACAGTACTTCTAATGGCTACACCTTC
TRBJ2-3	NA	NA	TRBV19	CASSIFEGDTDTQYF	TGTGCCAGTAGTATTTTCGAGGGTGACACAGATACGCAGTATTTT
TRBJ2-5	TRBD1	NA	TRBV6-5	CASSYTGGKGETQYF	TGTGCCAGCAGTTATACAGGGGGAAAGGGAGAGACCCAGTACTTC
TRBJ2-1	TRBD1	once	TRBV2	CASRRDRNNEQFF	TGTGCCAGCAGGAGGGACAGAAACAATGAGCAGTTCTTC
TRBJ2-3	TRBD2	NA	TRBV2	CASKPLAGGTDTQYF	TGTGCCAGCAAGCCACTAGCGGGGGGGACAGATACGCAGTATTTT
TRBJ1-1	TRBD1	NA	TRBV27	CASSPRTGKGTEAFF	TGTGCCAGCAGTCCACGGACAGGGAAAGGCACTGAAGCTTTCTTT
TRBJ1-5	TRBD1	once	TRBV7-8	CASSYRDRGTHQPQHF	TGTGCCAGCAGCTACCGGGACAGGGGAACCCATCAGCCCCAGCATTTT
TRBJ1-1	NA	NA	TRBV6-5	CASSFRNTEAFF	TGTGCCAGCAGTTTTCGGAACACTGAAGCTTTCTTT
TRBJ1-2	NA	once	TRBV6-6	CASSYSMGDGYTF	TGTGCCAGCAGTTACTCGATGGGAGATGGCTACACCTTC
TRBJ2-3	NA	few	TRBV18	CASSPPVLQVGTDTQYF	TGTGCCAGCTCACCACCTGTCTTGCAGGTCGGCACAGATACGCAGTATTTT
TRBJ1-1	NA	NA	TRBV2	CASRRTPNTEAFF	TGTGCCAGCAGAAGAACACCCAACACTGAAGCTTTCTTT
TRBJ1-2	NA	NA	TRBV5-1	CASSLEGYGYTF	TGCGCCAGCAGCTTGGAGGGGTATGGCTACACCTTC
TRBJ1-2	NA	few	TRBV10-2	CASSESSHLYGYTF	TGCGCCAGCAGTGAGTCGAGTCACCTCTATGGCTACACCTTC
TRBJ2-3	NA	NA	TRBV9	CASSVGSSGSDTQYF	TGTGCCAGCAGCGTAGGAAGTAGCGGTTCGGATACGCAGTATTTT
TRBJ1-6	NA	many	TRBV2	CASSDFDRTSSPLHF	TGTGCCAGCAGTGATTTTGACCGGACTAGTTCACCCCTCCACTTT
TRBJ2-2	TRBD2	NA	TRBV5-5	CASSLASGGASGELFF	TGTGCCAGCAGCTTGGCTAGCGGGGGGGCGAGTGGGGAGCTGTTTTTT
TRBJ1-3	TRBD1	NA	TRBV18	CASSQQTGTGNTIYF	TGTGCCAGCTCACAACAGACAGGGACTGGAAACACCATATATTTT
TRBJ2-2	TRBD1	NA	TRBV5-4	CASSRGGANTGELFF	TGTGCCAGCAGCCGAGGGGGCGCGAACACCGGGGAGCTGTTTTTT
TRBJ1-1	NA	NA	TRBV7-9	CASSLWTGGNTEAFF	TGTGCCAGCAGCTTATGGACGGGGGGGAACACTGAAGCTTTCTTT
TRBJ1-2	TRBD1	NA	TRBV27	CASRPLQGNYGYTF	TGTGCCAGCAGACCCCTACAGGGGAACTATGGCTACACCTTC
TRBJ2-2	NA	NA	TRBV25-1	CASSHATGRIGELFF	TGTGCCAGCAGTCATGCGACAGGGAGGATCGGGGAGCTGTTTTTT
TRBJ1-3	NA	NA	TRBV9	CASRKGQSSGNTIYF	TGTGCCAGCAGGAAGGGGCAAAGCTCTGGAAACACCATATATTTT
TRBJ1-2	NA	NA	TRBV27	CASSPLGISNYGYTF	TGTGCCAGCAGTCCCCTGGGCATTTCTAACTATGGCTACACCTTC
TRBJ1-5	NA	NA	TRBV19	CASRQNGANQPQHF	TGTGCCAGTCGACAAAACGGCGCGAATCAGCCCCAGCATTTT
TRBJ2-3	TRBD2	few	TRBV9	CASSVGWSSGATDTQYF	TGTGCCAGCAGCGTAGGGTGGAGTAGCGGGGCCACAGATACGCAGTATTTT